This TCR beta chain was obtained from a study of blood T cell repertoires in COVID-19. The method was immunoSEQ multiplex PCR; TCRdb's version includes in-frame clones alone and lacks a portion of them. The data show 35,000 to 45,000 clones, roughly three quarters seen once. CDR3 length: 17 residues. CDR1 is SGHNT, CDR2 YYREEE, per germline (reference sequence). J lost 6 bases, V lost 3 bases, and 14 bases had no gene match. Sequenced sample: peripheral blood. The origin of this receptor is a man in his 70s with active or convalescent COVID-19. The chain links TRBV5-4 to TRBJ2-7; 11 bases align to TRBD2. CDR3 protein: CASSSGIALAGGLEQYF. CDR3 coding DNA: TGTGCCAGCAGCTCTGGCATTGCTTTAGCGGGGGGGCTCGAGCAGTACTTC.